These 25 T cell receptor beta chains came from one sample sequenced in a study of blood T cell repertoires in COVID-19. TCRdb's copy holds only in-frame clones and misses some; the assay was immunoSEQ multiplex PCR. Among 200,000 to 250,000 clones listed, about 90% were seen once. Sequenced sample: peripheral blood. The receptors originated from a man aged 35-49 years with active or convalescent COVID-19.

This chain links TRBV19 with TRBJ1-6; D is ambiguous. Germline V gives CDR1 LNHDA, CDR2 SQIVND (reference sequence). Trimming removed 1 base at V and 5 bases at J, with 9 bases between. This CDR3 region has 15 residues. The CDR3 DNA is TGTGCCAGTAGTATAGGGCGGGGTCATAATTCACCCCTCCACTTT. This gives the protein CASSIGRGHNSPLHF.

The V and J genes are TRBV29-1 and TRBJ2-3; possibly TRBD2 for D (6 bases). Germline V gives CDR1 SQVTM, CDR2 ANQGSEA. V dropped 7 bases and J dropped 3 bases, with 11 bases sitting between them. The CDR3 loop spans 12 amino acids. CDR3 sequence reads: CSAEGITDTQYF. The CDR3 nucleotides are TGCAGCGCGGAGGGGATAACAGATACGCAGTATTTT.

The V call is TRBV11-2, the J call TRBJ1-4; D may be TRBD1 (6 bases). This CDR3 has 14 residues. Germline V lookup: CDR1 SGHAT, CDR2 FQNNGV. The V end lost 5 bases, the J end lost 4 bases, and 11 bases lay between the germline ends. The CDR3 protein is CASSPGDYNEKLFF. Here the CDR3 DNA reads TGTGCCAGCAGCCCAGGGGACTATAATGAAAAACTGTTTTTT.

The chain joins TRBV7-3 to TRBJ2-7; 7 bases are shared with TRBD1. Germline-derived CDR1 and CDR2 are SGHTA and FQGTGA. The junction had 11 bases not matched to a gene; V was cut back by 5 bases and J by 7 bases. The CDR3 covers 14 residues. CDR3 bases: TGTGCCAGCAGCCCTCAGGGGGTTTCGGGAGAGCAGTACTTC. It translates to CASSPQGVSGEQYF.

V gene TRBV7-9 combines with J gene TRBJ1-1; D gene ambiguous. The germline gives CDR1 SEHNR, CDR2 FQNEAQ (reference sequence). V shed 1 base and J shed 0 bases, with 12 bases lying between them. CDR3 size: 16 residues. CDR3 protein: CASSLVVRYMNTEAFF. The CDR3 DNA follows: TGTGCCAGCAGCTTAGTCGTGAGGTATATGAACACTGAAGCTTTCTTT.

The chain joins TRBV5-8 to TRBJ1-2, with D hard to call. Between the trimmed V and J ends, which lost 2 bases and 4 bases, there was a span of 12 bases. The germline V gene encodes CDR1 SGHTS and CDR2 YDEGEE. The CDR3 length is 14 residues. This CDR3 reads CASSLRLRAYGYTF. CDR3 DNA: TGTGCCAGCAGCTTACGACTGAGGGCCTATGGCTACACCTTC.

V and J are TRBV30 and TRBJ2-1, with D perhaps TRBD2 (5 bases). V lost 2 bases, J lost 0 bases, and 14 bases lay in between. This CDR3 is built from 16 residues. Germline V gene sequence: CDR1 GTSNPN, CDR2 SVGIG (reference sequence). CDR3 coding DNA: TGTGCCTGGAGTAGCGGTCGGCCTCGCTCCTACAATGAGCAGTTCTTC. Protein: CAWSSGRPRSYNEQFF.

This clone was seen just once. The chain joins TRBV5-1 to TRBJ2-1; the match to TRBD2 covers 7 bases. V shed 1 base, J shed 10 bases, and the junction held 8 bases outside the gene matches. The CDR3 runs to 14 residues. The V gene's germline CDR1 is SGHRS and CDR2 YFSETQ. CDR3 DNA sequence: TGCGCCAGCAGCTTGACGGCGGGAGTGGAGGAGCAGTTCTTC. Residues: CASSLTAGVEEQFF.

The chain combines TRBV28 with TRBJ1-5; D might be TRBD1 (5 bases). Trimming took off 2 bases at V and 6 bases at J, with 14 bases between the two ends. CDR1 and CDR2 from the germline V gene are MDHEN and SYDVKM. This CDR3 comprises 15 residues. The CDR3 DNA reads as TGTGCCAGCAGTTTACCCCTCAGGGAAAGTCAGCCCCAGCATTTT. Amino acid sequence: CASSLPLRESQPQHF.

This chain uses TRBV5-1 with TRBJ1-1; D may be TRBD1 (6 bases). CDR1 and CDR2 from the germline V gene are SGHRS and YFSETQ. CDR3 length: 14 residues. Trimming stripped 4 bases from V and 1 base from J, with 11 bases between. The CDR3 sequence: CASSPQGQNTEAFF. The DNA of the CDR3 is TGCGCCAGCAGCCCCCAGGGACAGAACACTGAAGCTTTCTTT.

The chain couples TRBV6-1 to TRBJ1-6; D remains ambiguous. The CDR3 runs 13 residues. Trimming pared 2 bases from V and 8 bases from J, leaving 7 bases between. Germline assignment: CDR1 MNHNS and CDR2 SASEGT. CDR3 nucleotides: TGTGCCAGCAGTGAATGGCCAGATTCACCCCTCCACTTT. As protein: CASSEWPDSPLHF.

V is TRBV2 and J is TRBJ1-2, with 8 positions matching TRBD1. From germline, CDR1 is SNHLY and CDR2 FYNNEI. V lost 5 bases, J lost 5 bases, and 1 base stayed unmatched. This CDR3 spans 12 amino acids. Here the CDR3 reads CASSQGAYGYTF. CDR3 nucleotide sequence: TGTGCCAGCAGTCAGGGGGCGTATGGCTACACCTTC. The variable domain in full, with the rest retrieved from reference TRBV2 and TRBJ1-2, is EPEVTQTPSHQVTQMGQEVILRCVPISNHLYFYWYRQILGQKVEFLVSFYNNEISEKSEIFDDQFSVERPDGSNFTLKIRSTKLEDSAMYFCASSQGAYGYTFGSGTRLTVV.

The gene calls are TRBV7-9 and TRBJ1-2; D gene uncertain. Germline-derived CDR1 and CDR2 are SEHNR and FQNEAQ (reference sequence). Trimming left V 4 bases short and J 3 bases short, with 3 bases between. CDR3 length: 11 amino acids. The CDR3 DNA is TGTGCCAGCAGCTCGGACTATGGCTACACCTTC. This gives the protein CASSSDYGYTF.

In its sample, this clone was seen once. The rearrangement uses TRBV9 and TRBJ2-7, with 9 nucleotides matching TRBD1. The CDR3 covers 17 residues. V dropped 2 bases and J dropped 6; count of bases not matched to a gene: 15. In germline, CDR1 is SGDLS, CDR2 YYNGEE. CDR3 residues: CASSVLETGTGLTEQYF. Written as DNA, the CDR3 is TGTGCCAGCAGCGTCCTAGAAACCGGGACAGGGTTAACCGAGCAGTACTTC.

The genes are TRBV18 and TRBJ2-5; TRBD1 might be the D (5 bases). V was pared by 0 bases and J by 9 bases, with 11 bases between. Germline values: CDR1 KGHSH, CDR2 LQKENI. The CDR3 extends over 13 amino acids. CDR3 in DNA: TGTGCCAGCTCACCACCGTCCCTACAGGCCCAGTACTTC. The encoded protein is CASSPPSLQAQYF.

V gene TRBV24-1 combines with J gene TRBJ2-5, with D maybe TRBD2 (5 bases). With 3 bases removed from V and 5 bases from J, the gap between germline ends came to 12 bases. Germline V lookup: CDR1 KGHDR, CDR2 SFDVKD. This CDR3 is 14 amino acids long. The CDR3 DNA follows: TGTGCCACCAGTGATAGCGGTATCGGGGAGACCCAGTACTTC. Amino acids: CATSDSGIGETQYF.

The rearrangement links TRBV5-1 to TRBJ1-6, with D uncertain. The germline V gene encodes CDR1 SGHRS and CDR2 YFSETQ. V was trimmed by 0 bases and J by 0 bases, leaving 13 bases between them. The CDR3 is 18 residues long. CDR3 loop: CASSLAASESSYNSPLHF. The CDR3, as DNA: TGCGCCAGCAGCTTGGCGGCGTCGGAGAGCTCCTATAATTCACCCCTCCACTTT. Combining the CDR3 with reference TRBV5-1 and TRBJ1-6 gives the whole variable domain KAGVTQTPRYLIKTRGQQVTLSCSPISGHRSVSWYQQTPGQGLQFLFEYFSETQRNKGNFPGRFSGRQFSNSRSEMNVSTLELGDSALYLCASSLAASESSYNSPLHFGNGTRLTVT.

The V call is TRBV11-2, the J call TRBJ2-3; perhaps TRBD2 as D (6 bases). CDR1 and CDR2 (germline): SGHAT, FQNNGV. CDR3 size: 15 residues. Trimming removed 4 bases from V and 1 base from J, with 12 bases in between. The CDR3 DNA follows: TGTGCCAGCAGCTCAAACTCGGGGGGCACAGATACGCAGTATTTT. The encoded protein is CASSSNSGGTDTQYF.

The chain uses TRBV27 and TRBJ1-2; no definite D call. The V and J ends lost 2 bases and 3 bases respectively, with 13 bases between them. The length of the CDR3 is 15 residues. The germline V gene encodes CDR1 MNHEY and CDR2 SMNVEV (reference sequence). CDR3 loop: CASSLGRELYYGYTF. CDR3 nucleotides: TGTGCCAGCAGTTTAGGGAGGGAGCTGTACTATGGCTACACCTTC.

CDR3 in DNA: TGTGCCAGCACCCCAAGGGAGGGGCAGCGGGGCTACACCTTC. Protein: CASTPREGQRGYTF. This chain uses TRBV9 with TRBJ1-2; tentative D call: TRBD1 (5 bases). Germline V gives CDR1 SGDLS, CDR2 YYNGEE. V was cut by 6 bases and J by 8 bases, with 20 bases left in between. This CDR3 has 14 amino acids.

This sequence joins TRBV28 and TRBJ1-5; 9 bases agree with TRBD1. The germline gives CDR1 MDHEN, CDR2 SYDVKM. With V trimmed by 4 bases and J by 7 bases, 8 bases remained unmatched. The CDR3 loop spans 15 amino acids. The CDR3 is CASSSPGTGIQPQHF. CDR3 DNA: TGTGCCAGCAGTTCCCCCGGGACAGGGATACAGCCCCAGCATTTT.

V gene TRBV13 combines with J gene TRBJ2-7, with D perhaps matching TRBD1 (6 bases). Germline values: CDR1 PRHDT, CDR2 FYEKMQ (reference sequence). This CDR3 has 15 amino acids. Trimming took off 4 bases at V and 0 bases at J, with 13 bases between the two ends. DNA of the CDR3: TGTGCCAGCAGCTCGATTGGACAGCACTCCTACGAGCAGTACTTC. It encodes CASSSIGQHSYEQYF.

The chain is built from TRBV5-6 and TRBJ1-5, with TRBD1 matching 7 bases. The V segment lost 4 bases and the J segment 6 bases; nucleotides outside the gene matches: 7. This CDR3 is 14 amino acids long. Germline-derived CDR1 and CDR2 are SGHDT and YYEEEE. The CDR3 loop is CASSSDRESQPQHF. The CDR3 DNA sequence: TGTGCCAGCAGCAGCGACAGGGAGAGTCAGCCCCAGCATTTT.

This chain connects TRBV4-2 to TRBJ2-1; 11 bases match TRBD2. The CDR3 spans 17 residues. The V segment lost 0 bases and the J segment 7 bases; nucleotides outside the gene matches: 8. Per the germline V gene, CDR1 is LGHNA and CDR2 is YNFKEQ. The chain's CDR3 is CASSQDLAGGTKNEQFF. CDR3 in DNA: TGTGCCAGCAGCCAAGACCTAGCGGGGGGCACTAAGAATGAGCAGTTCTTC.

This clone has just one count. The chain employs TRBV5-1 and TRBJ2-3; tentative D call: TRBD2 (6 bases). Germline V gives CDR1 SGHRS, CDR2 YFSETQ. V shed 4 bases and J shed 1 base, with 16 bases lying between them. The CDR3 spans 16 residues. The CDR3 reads CASSPRLAGRTDTQYF. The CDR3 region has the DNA TGCGCCAGCAGCCCGAGACTGGCGGGGCGCACAGATACGCAGTATTTT.